This T cell receptor (beta chain) was identified in a study of cytomegalovirus exposure and HLA in healthy donors. Study overall: Findings of an earlier analysis included some 110 million unique TCR beta sequences from 190 million or so T cells. Study conclusions and caveats: The authors enumerated around 150 TCR beta chains as linked to cytomegalovirus.

The CDR3 has 15 residues. V lost 1 base to trimming and J lost 1 base; unmatched junction nucleotides: 2. CDR1 and CDR2 from the germline V gene are SGHAT and FQNNGV. For this clone: Its cognate antigen is unknown.

Use of 60 Vbeta and 13 Jbeta primers characterized the PCR. In the study's own analysis: Among the unique TCR beta chains that a later analysis counted, 75 million to 85 million in all, roughly 11 million were shared. TCRdb keeps only in-frame clones here, not all; method: immunoSEQ multiplex PCR. That table supplies the V and J calls and clone size; D and trimming were determined from the DNA. The table has about 70,000 clones, over 50% seen once. The receptor comes from a man aged 25 to 40 in good health and CMV-seronegative. The source material was PBMCs. The chain employs TRBV11-2 and TRBJ1-1; 8 nucleotides line up with TRBD1. The CDR3: CASSLVGTGNTEAFF. DNA for the CDR3: TGTGCCAGCAGCTTAGTAGGGACAGGGAACACTGAAGCTTTCTTT.